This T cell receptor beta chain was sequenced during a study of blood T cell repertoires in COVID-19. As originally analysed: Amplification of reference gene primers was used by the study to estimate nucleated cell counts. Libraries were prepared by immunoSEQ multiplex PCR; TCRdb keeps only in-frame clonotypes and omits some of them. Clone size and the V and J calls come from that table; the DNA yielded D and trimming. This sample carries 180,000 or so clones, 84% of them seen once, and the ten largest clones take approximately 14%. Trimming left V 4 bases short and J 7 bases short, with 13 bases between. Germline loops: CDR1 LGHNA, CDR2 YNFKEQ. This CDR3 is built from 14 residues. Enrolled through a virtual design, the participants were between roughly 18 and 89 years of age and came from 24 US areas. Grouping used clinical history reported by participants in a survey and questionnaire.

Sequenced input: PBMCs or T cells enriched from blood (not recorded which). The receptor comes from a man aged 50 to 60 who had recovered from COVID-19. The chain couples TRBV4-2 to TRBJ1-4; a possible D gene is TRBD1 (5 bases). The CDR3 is CASSPLRGSEKLFF. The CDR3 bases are TGTGCCAGCAGCCCCTTGCGGGGGAGTGAAAAACTGTTTTTT.